This is a list of T cell receptor beta chains from one sample in a study of blood T cell repertoires in COVID-19. The table came from immunoSEQ multiplex PCR; TCRdb's copy has only in-frame clones and leaves some out. There are 150,000 or so clones in the sample; around 86% occur only once, and about 4.1% lies in the top ten. Sequenced material: PBMCs or T cells enriched from blood (not recorded which). Receptor source: a man between 45 and 60 years old who had recovered from COVID-19. The conserved cysteine and the conserved F or W are not part of the CDR3 here.

v_call: TRBV7-2; cdr3_aa: ASSSRAGINGYGYT
v_call: TRBV4-3; cdr3_aa: ASSQPLAGLAGAGGELF
v_call: TRBV21-1; cdr3_aa: ASSKRPTDSSVQETQY
v_call: TRBV7-9; cdr3_aa: ASSQTGNTGELF
v_call: TRBV29-1; cdr3_aa: SGGTGEAF
v_call: TRBV19; cdr3_aa: ASSLWTGKTDTQY
v_call: TRBV6-5; cdr3_aa: ASRREGYT
v_call: TRBV5-4; cdr3_aa: ASSLGGGMGETQY
v_call: TRBV5-1; cdr3_aa: ASSFRGPSIDTQY
v_call: TRBV7-8; cdr3_aa: ASSLEYGSTDTQY
v_call: TRBV11-2; cdr3_aa: ASSFRQGQGDGYT
v_call: TRBV19; cdr3_aa: ASTPGTISYNEQF
v_call: TRBV28; cdr3_aa: ASSLVALGELF
v_call: TRBV5-3; cdr3_aa: ARSSTGWRNTEAF
v_call: TRBV18; cdr3_aa: ASSPAGVDYEQY
v_call: TRBV29-1; cdr3_aa: SVRQGAGNTIY
v_call: TRBV7-9; cdr3_aa: ASSLGSSGMHEQY
v_call: TRBV18; cdr3_aa: ASSPTGKTDTQY
v_call: TRBV28; cdr3_aa: ASSSSTGTVNTEAF
v_call: TRBV6-1; cdr3_aa: ASSEGGNNQPQH
v_call: TRBV24-1; cdr3_aa: ATESTDTQY
v_call: TRBV6-1; cdr3_aa: ASSDRQTSTDTQY
v_call: TRBV4-3; cdr3_aa: ASSQVNPGNSPLH
v_call: TRBV5-1; cdr3_aa: ASSFSSRISGELF
v_call: TRBV24-1; cdr3_aa: ATSGGGGQPQH
v_call: TRBV6-5; cdr3_aa: ASSYDRDMNTEAF
v_call: TRBV6-5; cdr3_aa: ATGTGAYEQY
v_call: TRBV4-3; cdr3_aa: ASSQIRGTGGYT